The T cell receptor beta chain described here comes from a study of vaccination effects on CD4 cells after COVID-19. This clone was observed a few times. What it binds is not known. This CDR3 has 11 amino acids. The V gene lost 6 bases and the J gene lost 5 bases, with 7 bases spanning the gap. Germline CDR1 LNHDA, CDR2 SQIVND (reference sequence). Method: immunoSEQ multiplex PCR; TCRdb's copy keeps in-frame clones and lacks some. The data contain roughly 63,000 clones, about 79% of them singletons. Study outcomes and limitations: Late post-vaccination, clones induced by infection and those induced by vaccine underwent marked clonal contraction. After vaccination of healthy people, only 1 of 255 vaccine-induced clones cross-reacted with common cold coronaviruses.

Within the ViraFEST assay, antigen-specific CD4+ T cells underwent expansion with viral peptide pools prior to sequencing. Cultured cells yielded isolated CD4+ T cells after 10 days. Negative nucleocapsid antibody tests before and after vaccination confirmed no previous SARS-CoV-2 infection. Around 2 million PBMC were placed in each well, which was supplemented with approximately 9.7 IU/ml IL-2 and approximately 10 ug/ml peptides. IL-2 medium took the place of half the medium on both days 3 and 7. This sequence was found in a human donor who received a COVID-19 vaccine. V and J are TRBV19 and TRBJ2-5; D is uncertain. Sample: CD4+ T cells from PBMCs cultured with HCoV-OC43 spike peptides, taken before COVID-19 vaccination. Indicated subset: HCoV-OC43 spike overlapping peptide pool stimulation. DNA of the CDR3: TGTGCCAGTAGCCGTCGGGAGACCCAGTACTTC. Residues: CASSRRETQYF.